Shown below are 11 T cell receptor beta chains from a single sample sequenced in a study of beta chain features in type 1 diabetes. The study, taken as a whole, reports: Within each of all four CD4+ subsets, Type 1 diabetes patients had TCRB CDR3s that were moderately but significantly shorter.

cDNA synthesis used the whole RNA isolate, giving expressed TCRB sequences. Sequencing used immunoSEQ multiplex PCR; TCRdb keeps in-frame clones, though not all of them. The repertoire holds 680,000 or so clones, with 13% as singletons. No antigen has been identified for these receptors. Sequenced input: naive CD4+ T cells from blood. Every receptor here comes from a man between 18 and 35 years old with type 1 diabetes.

The chain joins TRBV6-1 to TRBJ1-6, with a tentative D call TRBD1 (6 bases). Per germline, CDR1 MNHNS and CDR2 SASEGT. The V gene lost 1 base and the J gene lost 13 bases, with 20 bases spanning the gap. CDR3 length equals 16 residues. The CDR3 reads CASSEEQGPTGMPLHF. Here the CDR3 DNA reads TGTGCCAGCAGTGAAGAACAGGGACCGACCGGCATGCCCCTCCACTTT.

This clone came up a few times. The J gene is TRBJ2-1, the V gene TRBV30; 12 bases are shared with TRBD1. Germline CDR1 and CDR2: GTSNPN and SVGIG (reference sequence). CDR3 length equals 16 residues. The junction had 8 bases not matched to a gene; V was cut back by 6 bases and J by 2 bases. The CDR3 bases are TGTGCCTGTAACCCCGGGACAGGGGGCCCCTACAATGAGCAGTTCTTC. This codes for CACNPGTGGPYNEQFF. The variable domain in full, completed from reference TRBV30 and TRBJ2-1, reads SQTIHQWPATLVQPVGSPLSLECTVEGTSNPNLYWYRQAAGRGLQLLFYSVGIGQISSEVPQNLSASRPQDRQFILSSKKLLLSDSGFYLCACNPGTGGPYNEQFFGPGTRLTVL.

The chain uses TRBV6-5 and TRBJ1-2; D ambiguous. CDR3 size: 13 residues. Germline assignment: CDR1 MNHEY and CDR2 SVGAGI. V gave up 5 bases and J gave up 4 bases, with 11 bases separating them. CDR3 sequence reads: CASSLNGIYGYTF. The CDR3 nucleotides are TGTGCCAGCAGTCTGAACGGCATCTATGGCTACACCTTC.

The gene calls are TRBV18 and TRBJ2-2; the D is unclear. CDR1 is KGHSH and CDR2 is LQKENI in the germline V gene. V dropped 6 bases and J dropped 4 bases, with 6 bases sitting between them. This CDR3 is 12 amino acids long. The CDR3 sequence is CASSTTTGELFF. The CDR3 DNA sequence: TGTGCCAGCTCTACTACCACCGGGGAGCTGTTTTTT.

This clone was observed a handful of times. The chain combines TRBV10-3 with TRBJ2-2, with D perhaps matching TRBD1 or TRBD2 (6 bases each). Germline V gene lookup returns CDR1 ENHRY and CDR2 SYGVKD. This CDR3 spans 15 amino acids. The V and J ends lost 7 bases and 4 bases respectively, with 16 bases between them. In DNA, the CDR3 is TGTGCCATCACCCAGGAGGGGGTGGGCACCGGGGAGCTGTTTTTT. As protein: CAITQEGVGTGELFF.

The rearrangement uses TRBV4-1 and TRBJ2-5; D may be TRBD1 (6 bases). The CDR3 is 16 amino acids. Looked up from germline, CDR1 is MGHRA and CDR2 is YSYEKL. Trimming cost V 3 bases and J 2 bases, with 16 bases left between them. The CDR3 nucleotides are TGCGCCAGCAGCCAGACCAATGGACAGCCACAAGAGACCCAGTACTTC. Protein sequence: CASSQTNGQPQETQYF.

The chain is built from TRBV2 and TRBJ2-3; perhaps D is TRBD1 or TRBD2 (5 bases each). The CDR3 length is 15 residues. The V gene's germline CDR1 is SNHLY and CDR2 FYNNEI. Trimming took off 6 bases at V and 2 bases at J, with 15 bases between the two ends. CDR3 nucleotides: TGTGCCAGCAGGTCGGGGCGCGCCCCCACAGATACGCAGTATTTT. It codes for CASRSGRAPTDTQYF. Full variable domain (remainder filled in from reference TRBV2 and TRBJ2-3): EPEVTQTPSHQVTQMGQEVILRCVPISNHLYFYWYRQILGQKVEFLVSFYNNEISEKSEIFDDQFSVERPDGSNFTLKIRSTKLEDSAMYFCASRSGRAPTDTQYFGPGTRLTVL.

There are a few counts of this clone. The chain links TRBV12-2 to TRBJ2-7; no check of the table's D call, TRBD1, against the DNA was made. TRBV12-2 is marked as a pseudogene. This CDR3 region has 13 residues. The CDR3 nucleotides are TGTGCAAGTCGCCCGGACAGGGGGCACGAGCAGTACTTC. It is translated as CASRPDRGHEQYF.

This clone came up a few times. V gene TRBV2 combines with J gene TRBJ2-3; no clear D. The CDR3 is 13 amino acids. CDR1 is SNHLY, CDR2 FYNNEI, per germline. The V end was cut by 1 base, the J end by 6 bases, with 8 bases between. The CDR3 coding sequence is TGTGCCAGCAGTGAAGGCTGGTCGGATACGCAGTATTTT. This translates into CASSEGWSDTQYF.

A few counts support this clone. The chain carries TRBV7-3 and TRBJ2-6, with D unresolved. This CDR3 is built from 16 residues. Germline V gene sequence: CDR1 SGHTA, CDR2 FQGTGA. Trimming left V 5 bases short and J 0 bases short, with 11 bases between. The CDR3 DNA sequence: TGTGCCAGCAGCACCCCTCAGATCTCTGGGGCCAACGTCCTGACTTTC. Amino acids: CASSTPQISGANVLTF. Based on the CDR3 plus reference TRBV7-3 and TRBJ2-6, the full variable domain is GAGVSQTPSNKVTEKGKYVELRCDPISGHTALYWYRQSLGQGPEFLIYFQGTGAADDSGLPNDRFFAVRPEGSVSTLKIQRTERGDSAVYLCASSTPQISGANVLTFGAGSRLTVL.

The rearrangement uses TRBV9 and TRBJ1-4, with TRBD1 identical over 9 bases. This CDR3 comprises 14 residues. With 3 bases clipped from V and 8 bases from J, the junction kept 5 bases outside the gene matches. Germline CDR1 and CDR2: SGDLS and YYNGEE. CDR3 DNA sequence: TGTGCCAGCAGCGCGCGGACAGGGGTGGAAAAACTGTTTTTT. This gives the protein CASSARTGVEKLFF. The whole variable domain, remainder taken from reference TRBV9 and TRBJ1-4, is DSGVTQTPKHLITATGQRVTLRCSPRSGDLSVYWYQQSLDQGLQFLIQYYNGEERAKGNILERFSAQQFPDLHSELNLSSLELGDSALYFCASSARTGVEKLFFGSGTQLSVL.